The clone carrying this TCR beta chain has more than one count but fewer than ten. The sample is drawn from a study of T-cell reconstitution after alpha-beta-depleted transplantation in children. CDR1 is SGHRS, CDR2 YFSETQ, per germline. This CDR3 contains 13 residues. Trimming removed 5 bases from V and 2 bases from J, with 9 bases in between. Construction of the TCRbeta library involved unique molecular identifiers. TCRdb fed the PCR reads into MiXCR, producing one record per CDR3 protein. The sample includes around 60,000 distinct CDR3 sequences, about 40% of them seen just once. Sequencing was performed on PBMCs, mostly from graft donor cells, taken 360 days after TCRalphabeta/CD19-depleted stem cell transplant. V gene TRBV5-1 combines with J gene TRBJ2-3; the D is unclear. The TCR sequence derives from a male patient younger than 18 who had a stem cell transplant for acute lymphoblastic leukemia, so the T cells may come from the graft donor. CDR3 coding DNA: TGCGCCAGCAGGGTGGGAAACACAGATACGCAGTATTTT. Encoded protein: CASRVGNTDTQYF.